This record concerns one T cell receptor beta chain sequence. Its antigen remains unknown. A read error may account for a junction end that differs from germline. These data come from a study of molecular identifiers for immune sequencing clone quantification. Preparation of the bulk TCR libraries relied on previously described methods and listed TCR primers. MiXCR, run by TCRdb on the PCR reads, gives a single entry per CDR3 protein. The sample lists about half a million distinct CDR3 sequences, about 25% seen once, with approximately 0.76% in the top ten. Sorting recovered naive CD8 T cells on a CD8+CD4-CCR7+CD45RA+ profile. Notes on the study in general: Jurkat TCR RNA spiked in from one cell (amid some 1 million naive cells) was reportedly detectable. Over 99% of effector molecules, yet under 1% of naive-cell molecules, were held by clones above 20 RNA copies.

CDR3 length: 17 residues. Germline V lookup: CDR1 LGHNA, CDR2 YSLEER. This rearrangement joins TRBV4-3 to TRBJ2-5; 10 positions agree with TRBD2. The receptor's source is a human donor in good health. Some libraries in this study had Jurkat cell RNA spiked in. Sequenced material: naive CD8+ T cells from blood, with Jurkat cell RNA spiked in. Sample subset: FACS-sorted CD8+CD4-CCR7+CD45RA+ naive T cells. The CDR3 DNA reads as TGCGCCAGCAGCCAAGAATCGGTGGGGACTAGCGAAGAGCCCCAGTACTTC. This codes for CASSQESVGTSEEPQYF.